This T cell receptor beta chain was recovered during a study of T cells after yellow fever vaccination. TCRdb reprocessed the 5' RACE reads via MiXCR and lists one record per CDR3 protein. The data contain more than 300,000 distinct CDR3 sequences, 6.8% of them singletons. Germline V gene sequence: CDR1 ENHRY, CDR2 SYGVKD. This CDR3 has 14 amino acids. V gave up 5 bases and J gave up 4 bases; unmatched junction bases: 4. The genes are TRBV10-3 and TRBJ2-1, with TRBD2 matching 8 bases. This TCR derives from a man younger than 35 who received the YFV17D yellow fever vaccine. The starting material was PBMCs, obtained around 45 days after the first yellow fever vaccination. CDR3 residues: CAISYTGGYNEQFF. CDR3 coding DNA: TGTGCCATCAGTTACACGGGGGGGTACAATGAGCAGTTCTTC.